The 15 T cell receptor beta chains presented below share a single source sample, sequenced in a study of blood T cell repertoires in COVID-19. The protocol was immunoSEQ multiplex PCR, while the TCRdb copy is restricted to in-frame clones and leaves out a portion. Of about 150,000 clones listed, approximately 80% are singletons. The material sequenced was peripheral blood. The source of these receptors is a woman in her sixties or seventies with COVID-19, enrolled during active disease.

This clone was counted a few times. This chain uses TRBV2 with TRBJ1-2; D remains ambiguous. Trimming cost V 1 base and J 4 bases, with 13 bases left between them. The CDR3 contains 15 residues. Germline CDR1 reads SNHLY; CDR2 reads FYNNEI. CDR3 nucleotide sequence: TGTGCCAGCAGTGAAGAACGATCCGGCGGCTATGGCTACACCTTC. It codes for CASSEERSGGYGYTF.

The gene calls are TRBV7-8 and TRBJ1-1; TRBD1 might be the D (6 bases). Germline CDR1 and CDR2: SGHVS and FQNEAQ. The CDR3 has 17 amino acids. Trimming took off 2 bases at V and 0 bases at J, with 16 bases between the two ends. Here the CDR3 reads CASSLLTGSSVNTEAFF. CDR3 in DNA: TGTGCCAGCAGCTTACTGACAGGATCGAGTGTGAACACTGAAGCTTTCTTT.

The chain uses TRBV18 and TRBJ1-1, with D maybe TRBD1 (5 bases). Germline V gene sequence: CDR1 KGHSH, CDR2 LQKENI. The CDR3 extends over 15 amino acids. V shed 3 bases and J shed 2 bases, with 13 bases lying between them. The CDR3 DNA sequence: TGTGCCAGCTCACCCCGGGGGGGGATCAACACTGAAGCTTTCTTT. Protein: CASSPRGGINTEAFF.

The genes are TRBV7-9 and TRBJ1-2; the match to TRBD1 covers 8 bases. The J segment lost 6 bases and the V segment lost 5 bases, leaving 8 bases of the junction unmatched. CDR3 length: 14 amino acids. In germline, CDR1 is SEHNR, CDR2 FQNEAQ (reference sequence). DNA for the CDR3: TGTGCCAGCAGCCCCTCGGACAGGGTACATGGCTACACCTTC. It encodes CASSPSDRVHGYTF.

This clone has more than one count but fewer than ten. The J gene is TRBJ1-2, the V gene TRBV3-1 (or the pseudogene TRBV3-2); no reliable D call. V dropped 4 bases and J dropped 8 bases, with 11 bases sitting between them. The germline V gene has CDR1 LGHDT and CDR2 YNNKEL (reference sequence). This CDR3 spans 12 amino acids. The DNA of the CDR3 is TGTGCCAGCAGCCTCCTCTCTGGCGGCTACACCTTC. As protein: CASSLLSGGYTF.

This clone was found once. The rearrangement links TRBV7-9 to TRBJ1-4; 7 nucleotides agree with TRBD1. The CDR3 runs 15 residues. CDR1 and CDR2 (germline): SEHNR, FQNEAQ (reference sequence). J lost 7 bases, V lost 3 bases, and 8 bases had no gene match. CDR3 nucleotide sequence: TGTGCCAGCAGCTTCACAGGGGCCCCCGGTGAAAAACTGTTTTTT. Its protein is CASSFTGAPGEKLFF.

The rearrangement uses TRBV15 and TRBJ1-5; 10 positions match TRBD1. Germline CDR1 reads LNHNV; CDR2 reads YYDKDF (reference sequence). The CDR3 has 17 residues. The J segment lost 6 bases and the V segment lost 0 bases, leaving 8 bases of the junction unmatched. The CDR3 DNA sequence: TGTGCCACCAGCAGAGATAGAGGAGGACAGGGGGGTCAGCCCCAGCATTTT. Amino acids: CATSRDRGGQGGQPQHF.

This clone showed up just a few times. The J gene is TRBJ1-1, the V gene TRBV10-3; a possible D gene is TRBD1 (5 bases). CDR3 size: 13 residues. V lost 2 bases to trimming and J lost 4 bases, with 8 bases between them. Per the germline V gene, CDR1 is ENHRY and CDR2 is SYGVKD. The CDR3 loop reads CAISEGASTEAFF. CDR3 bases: TGTGCCATCAGTGAGGGGGCGAGCACTGAAGCTTTCTTT.

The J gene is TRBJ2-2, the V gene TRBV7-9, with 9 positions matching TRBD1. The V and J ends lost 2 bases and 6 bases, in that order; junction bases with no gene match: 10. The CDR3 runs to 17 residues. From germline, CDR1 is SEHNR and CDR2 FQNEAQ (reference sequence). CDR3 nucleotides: TGTGCCAGCAGCTTAAGTCCAAGGACAGGGGATTCCGGGGAGCTGTTTTTT. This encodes CASSLSPRTGDSGELFF.

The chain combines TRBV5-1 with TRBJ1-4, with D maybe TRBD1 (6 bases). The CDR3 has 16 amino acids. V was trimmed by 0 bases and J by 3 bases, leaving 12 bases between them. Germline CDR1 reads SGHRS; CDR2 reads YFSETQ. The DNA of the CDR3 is TGCGCCAGCAGCTTGGGGGGGCAAGGGGCTAATGAAAAACTGTTTTTT. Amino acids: CASSLGGQGANEKLFF.

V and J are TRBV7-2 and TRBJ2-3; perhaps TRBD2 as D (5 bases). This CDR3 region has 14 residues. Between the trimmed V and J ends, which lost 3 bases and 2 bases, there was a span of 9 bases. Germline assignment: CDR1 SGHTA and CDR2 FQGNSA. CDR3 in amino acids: CASSFQRYTDTQYF. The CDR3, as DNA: TGTGCCAGCAGCTTCCAGCGGTACACAGATACGCAGTATTTT.

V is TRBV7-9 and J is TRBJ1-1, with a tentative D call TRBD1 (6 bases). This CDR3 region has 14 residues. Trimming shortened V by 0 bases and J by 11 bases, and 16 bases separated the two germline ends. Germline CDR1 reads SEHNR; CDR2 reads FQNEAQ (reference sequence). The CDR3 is CASSLARERGAAFF. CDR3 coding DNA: TGTGCCAGCAGCTTAGCTCGGGAGCGGGGGGCGGCTTTCTTT.

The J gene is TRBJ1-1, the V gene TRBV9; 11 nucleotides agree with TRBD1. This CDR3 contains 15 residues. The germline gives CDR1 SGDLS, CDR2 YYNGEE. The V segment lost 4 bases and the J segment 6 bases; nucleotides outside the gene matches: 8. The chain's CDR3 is CASSRDRGLRAEAFF. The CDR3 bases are TGTGCCAGCAGCCGGGACAGGGGGTTGAGGGCTGAAGCTTTCTTT.

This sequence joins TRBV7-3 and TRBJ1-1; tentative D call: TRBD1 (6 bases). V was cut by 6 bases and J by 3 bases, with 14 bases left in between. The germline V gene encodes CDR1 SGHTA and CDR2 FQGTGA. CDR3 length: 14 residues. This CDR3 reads CASRPQGPDTEAFF. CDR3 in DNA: TGTGCCAGCAGGCCACAGGGCCCCGACACTGAAGCTTTCTTT.

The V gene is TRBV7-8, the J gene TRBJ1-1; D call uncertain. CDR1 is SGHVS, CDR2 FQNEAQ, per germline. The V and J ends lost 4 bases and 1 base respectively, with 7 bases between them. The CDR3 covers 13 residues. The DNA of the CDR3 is TGTGCCAGCAGCTCTACAGAGAACACTGAAGCTTTCTTT. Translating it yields CASSSTENTEAFF.